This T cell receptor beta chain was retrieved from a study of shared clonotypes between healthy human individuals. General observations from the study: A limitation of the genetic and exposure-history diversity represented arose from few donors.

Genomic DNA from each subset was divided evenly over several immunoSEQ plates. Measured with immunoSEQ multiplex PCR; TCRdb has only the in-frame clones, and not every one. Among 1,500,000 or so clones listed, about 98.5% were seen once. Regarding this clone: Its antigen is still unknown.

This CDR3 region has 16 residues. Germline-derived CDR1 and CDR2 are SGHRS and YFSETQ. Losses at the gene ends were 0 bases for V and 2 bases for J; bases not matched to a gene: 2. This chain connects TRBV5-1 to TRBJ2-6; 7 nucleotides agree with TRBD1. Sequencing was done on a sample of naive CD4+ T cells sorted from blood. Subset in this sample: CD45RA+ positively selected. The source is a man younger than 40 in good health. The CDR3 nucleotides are TGCGCCAGCAGCTTGGCCAGGGGGACTGGGGCCAACGTCCTGACTTTC. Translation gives CASSLARGTGANVLTF.